Listed here are 23 T cell receptor beta chains from one sample, sequenced in a study of T cell repertoires in ileal Crohn's disease. Assay: immunoSEQ multiplex PCR; the TCRdb copy retains only in-frame clones and omits some. The sample shows roughly 1,900 clones, 87% of them seen only once. The sample comprised ileal tissue. Receptors originate from an adult with Crohn's disease.

The V and J genes are TRBV10-2 and TRBJ1-2; no definite D call. Germline V gives CDR1 WSHSY, CDR2 SAAADI. This CDR3 has 17 amino acids. Trimming left V 3 bases short and J 3 bases short, with 20 bases between. CDR3 loop: CASSELLLRSVDYGYTF. The CDR3 nucleotides are TGCGCCAGCAGTGAACTGCTACTTCGGAGCGTCGACTATGGCTACACCTTC.

There are a few counts of this clone. The V and J genes are TRBV2 and TRBJ2-2; 7 bases are shared with TRBD2. The CDR3 spans 15 residues. The V and J ends lost 8 bases and 6 bases, in that order; junction bases with no gene match: 12. Germline V CDR1 and CDR2: SNHLY, FYNNEI. The CDR3 region is CASGEGQVSPGELFF. The CDR3 coding sequence is TGTGCCAGCGGGGAGGGTCAAGTCTCCCCCGGGGAGCTGTTTTTT.

The chain has TRBV29-1 and TRBJ1-2, with a tentative D call TRBD1 (6 bases). CDR3 size: 13 residues. The V end lost 7 bases, the J end lost 7 bases, and 19 bases lay between the germline ends. Germline CDR1 is SQVTM and CDR2 is ANQGSEA. The CDR3 region is CSGDNREGGGYTF. The CDR3 nucleotides read TGCAGCGGGGACAACCGGGAAGGCGGTGGCTACACCTTC. Complete variable domain (other parts from reference TRBV29-1 and TRBJ1-2): SAVISQKPSRDICQRGTSLTIQCQVDSQVTMMFWYRQQPGQSLTLIATANQGSEATYESGFVIDKFPISRPNLTFSTLTVSNMSPEDSSIYLCSGDNREGGGYTFGSGTRLTVV.

By sample share, this clone is large (0.1 to 1%). The chain couples TRBV30 to TRBJ1-3; a possible D gene is TRBD1 (5 bases). V lost 3 bases, J lost 4 bases, and 16 bases lay in between. This CDR3 is 15 amino acids long. The germline CDR1 and CDR2 sequences are GTSNPN and SVGIG (reference sequence). As DNA, the CDR3 is TGTGCCTGGAGCGGGCAGGGTGCGAGGGGAAACACCATATATTTT. Translated: CAWSGQGARGNTIYF.

The table lists this clone with a count of one. The V gene is TRBV18, the J gene TRBJ2-3; a weak D match, TRBD1 (5 bases). CDR3 length: 15 residues. V was trimmed by 0 bases and J by 5 bases, leaving 12 bases between them. Germline CDR1 is KGHSH and CDR2 is LQKENI. The CDR3 protein is CASSPPSGFQDTQYF. Written as DNA, the CDR3 is TGTGCCAGCTCACCACCGTCAGGGTTTCAAGATACGCAGTATTTT. The entire variable domain, with the rest obtained from reference TRBV18 and TRBJ2-3, is as follows: NAGVMQNPRHLVRRRGQEARLRCSPMKGHSHVYWYRQLPEEGLKFMVYLQKENIIDESGMPKERFSAEFPKEGPSILRIQQVVRGDSAAYFCASSPPSGFQDTQYFGPGTRLTVL.

V usage is TRBV6-5 and J usage is TRBJ2-1; 10 nucleotides line up with TRBD2. CDR1 and CDR2 from the germline V gene are MNHEY and SVGAGI. The CDR3 contains 15 residues. The junction had 10 bases not matched to a gene; V was cut back by 6 bases and J by 8 bases. CDR3 sequence: CASSAPGLAKHEQFF. The CDR3 coding sequence is TGTGCCAGCAGCGCCCCGGGACTAGCGAAACATGAGCAGTTCTTC.

The chain recombines TRBV19 with TRBJ1-6; 10 nucleotides agree with TRBD1. The CDR3 length is 17 residues. Germline V gene lookup returns CDR1 LNHDA and CDR2 SQIVND (reference sequence). V was clipped by 5 bases and J by 4 bases; unmatched bases: 8. The CDR3 bases are TGTGCCAGTAGTGTCAGACAGGGGGCAACTTATAATTCACCCCTCCACTTT. This codes for CASSVRQGATYNSPLHF.

This clone was recorded only once. The V and J genes are TRBV19 and TRBJ2-4, with D possibly being TRBD2 (5 bases). Germline V gene lookup returns CDR1 LNHDA and CDR2 SQIVND (reference sequence). This CDR3 has 14 amino acids. Trimming cost V 4 bases and J 7 bases, with 14 bases left between them. The CDR3 sequence: CASSTGLRDNIQYF. The DNA of the CDR3 is TGTGCCAGTAGTACCGGCCTTCGGGATAACATTCAGTACTTC.

V and J are TRBV11-2 and TRBJ1-6, with 8 bases lining up with TRBD1. V lost 4 bases, J lost 7 bases, and 9 bases stayed unmatched. This CDR3 is built from 16 residues. Germline CDR1 and CDR2: SGHAT and FQNNGV. CDR3 amino acids: CASSSGQGKKNSPLHF. In nucleotides, the CDR3 is TGTGCCAGCAGCTCCGGACAGGGAAAAAAAAATTCACCCCTCCACTTT.

The J gene is TRBJ2-7, the V gene TRBV6-1; 7 positions agree with TRBD1. Trimming at V came to 7 bases and at J to 3 bases, leaving 6 bases not matched to a gene. Looked up from germline, CDR1 is MNHNS and CDR2 is SASEGT. The CDR3 contains 13 residues. CDR3 protein: CASTTGVFYEQYF. The CDR3 DNA follows: TGTGCCAGCACTACAGGGGTCTTCTACGAGCAGTACTTC.

Here the CDR3 reads CASSLPTYNEQFF. The CDR3 DNA reads TGTGCCAGCAGCTTGCCTACCTACAATGAGCAGTTCTTC. The chain carries TRBV5-5 and TRBJ2-1; D ambiguous. The V gene lost 1 base and the J gene lost 2 bases, with 4 bases spanning the gap. The CDR3 is 13 amino acids. Germline CDR1 SGHKS, CDR2 YYEKEE (reference sequence).

The chain uses TRBV9 and TRBJ2-1, with 11 bases lining up with TRBD2. CDR1 is SGDLS, CDR2 YYNGEE, per germline. Germline trimming cut 3 bases from V and 10 bases from J; bases unmatched to any gene: 12. The CDR3 has 16 amino acids. Written as DNA, the CDR3 is TGTGCCAGCAGCGACCGGGGTAGCGGGGGGGCGGGGGAGCAGTTCTTC. Translation gives CASSDRGSGGAGEQFF.

The V call is TRBV7-2, the J call TRBJ2-2; 7 nucleotides align to TRBD1. Germline lookup yields CDR1 SGHTA and CDR2 FQGNSA. Unmatched junction bases numbered 6, after V lost 2 bases and J lost 3 bases. The CDR3 covers 16 residues. In nucleotides, the CDR3 is TGTGCCAGCAGCTTACTCCGACAGGGTGACACCGGGGAGCTGTTTTTT. As protein: CASSLLRQGDTGELFF.

The chain joins TRBV11-2 to TRBJ2-7, with D possibly matching TRBD1 (6 bases). This CDR3 spans 15 amino acids. Trimming pared 2 bases from V and 5 bases from J, leaving 16 bases between. Germline V gene data show CDR1 as SGHAT and CDR2 as FQNNGV. In DNA form, the CDR3 reads TGTGCCAGCAGCTTATATGGCAGGGGTCCGAACGAGCAGTACTTC. As protein: CASSLYGRGPNEQYF.

The rearrangement joins TRBV10-2 to TRBJ2-1; 16 nucleotides agree with TRBD2. Germline V CDR1 and CDR2: WSHSY, SAAADI. This CDR3 has 16 amino acids. V shed 6 bases, J shed 8 bases, and the junction held 7 bases outside the gene matches. This CDR3 is CASRNPGLAGGDEQFF. The CDR3 DNA follows: TGCGCCAGCAGGAATCCGGGACTAGCGGGGGGGGATGAGCAGTTCTTC.

V usage is TRBV5-4 and J usage is TRBJ1-1; TRBD1 matches at 11 bases. V lost 4 bases, J lost 1 base, and 3 bases stayed unmatched. Germline V gene sequence: CDR1 SGHNT, CDR2 YYREEE (reference sequence). CDR3 size: 15 residues. CDR3 coding DNA: TGTGCCAGCAGCGAAGGGACAGGGGGGAACACTGAAGCTTTCTTT. Protein sequence: CASSEGTGGNTEAFF.

The J gene is TRBJ2-2, the V gene TRBV18; no reliable D call. CDR3 length equals 16 residues. Per the germline V gene, CDR1 is KGHSH and CDR2 is LQKENI. V was pared by 3 bases and J by 3 bases, with 14 bases between. The CDR3 loop reads CASSPTLTYYTGELFF. In DNA form, the CDR3 reads TGTGCCAGCTCACCGACCCTGACATATTACACCGGGGAGCTGTTTTTT.

The chain recombines TRBV11-3 with TRBJ2-1; TRBD2 is a possible D gene (5 bases). Germline assignment: CDR1 SGHNT and CDR2 YENEEA. V lost 0 bases and J lost 7, with 7 bases in between. There are 13 residues in the CDR3. CDR3 sequence (DNA): TGTGCCAGCAGCTTAGATCGGGAAAATGAGCAGTTCTTC. Its protein is CASSLDRENEQFF. The entire variable domain, with the rest obtained from reference TRBV11-3 and TRBJ2-1, is as follows: EAGVVQSPRYKIIEKKQPVAFWCNPISGHNTLYWYLQNLGQGPELLIRYENEEAVDDSQLPKDRFSAERLKGVDSTLKIQPAELGDSAVYLCASSLDRENEQFFGPGTRLTVL.

The rearrangement joins TRBV5-1 to TRBJ2-5; D not resolved. V was cut by 0 bases and J by 2 bases, with 5 bases left in between. The germline CDR1 and CDR2 sequences are SGHRS and YFSETQ. There are 13 residues in the CDR3. The CDR3 protein is CASSLGRQETQYF. The CDR3 region has the DNA TGCGCCAGCAGCTTGGGGCGGCAAGAGACCCAGTACTTC.

Details on this clone: This CDR3 is also generated by other DNA sequences in the sample. The chain employs TRBV19 and TRBJ2-7; 9 positions match TRBD1. The CDR3 extends over 14 amino acids. Per the germline V gene, CDR1 is LNHDA and CDR2 is SQIVND (reference sequence). Losses at the gene ends were 11 bases for V and 3 bases for J; bases not matched to a gene: 11. Here the CDR3 reads CASTPTGGIYEQYF. CDR3 DNA sequence: TGTGCCTCCACCCCTACAGGGGGCATCTACGAGCAGTACTTC.

This sequence joins TRBV23-1 and TRBJ2-7, with TRBD1 matching over 8 bases. TRBV23-1 is an ORF, and what it does is uncertain. The CDR3 sequence is 16 residues long. Losses at the gene ends were 3 bases for V and 2 bases for J; bases not matched to a gene: 9. The CDR3 nucleotides are TGCGCCAGCAGTCAGCCGCGGACAGGGTCAACCTACGAGCAGTACTTC. Amino acids: CASSQPRTGSTYEQYF.

This clone was counted once. The J gene is TRBJ2-7, the V gene TRBV5-1; D is perhaps TRBD1 (5 bases). V lost 4 bases to trimming and J lost 2 bases, with 16 bases between them. Germline V gene lookup returns CDR1 SGHRS and CDR2 YFSETQ. The CDR3 totals 15 residues. The CDR3 loop is CASSIGSGIPYEQYF. The DNA for the CDR3 is TGCGCCAGCAGCATTGGTTCAGGGATCCCCTACGAGCAGTACTTC.

This chain uses TRBV30 with TRBJ1-2; TRBD1 matches at 8 bases. The germline V gene has CDR1 GTSNPN and CDR2 SVGIG (reference sequence). The CDR3 has 15 amino acids. Unmatched junction bases numbered 9, after V lost 5 bases and J lost 1 base. The CDR3 loop is CAWFSSTGDNYGYTF. DNA for the CDR3: TGTGCCTGGTTCTCCTCGACAGGGGATAACTATGGCTACACCTTC.